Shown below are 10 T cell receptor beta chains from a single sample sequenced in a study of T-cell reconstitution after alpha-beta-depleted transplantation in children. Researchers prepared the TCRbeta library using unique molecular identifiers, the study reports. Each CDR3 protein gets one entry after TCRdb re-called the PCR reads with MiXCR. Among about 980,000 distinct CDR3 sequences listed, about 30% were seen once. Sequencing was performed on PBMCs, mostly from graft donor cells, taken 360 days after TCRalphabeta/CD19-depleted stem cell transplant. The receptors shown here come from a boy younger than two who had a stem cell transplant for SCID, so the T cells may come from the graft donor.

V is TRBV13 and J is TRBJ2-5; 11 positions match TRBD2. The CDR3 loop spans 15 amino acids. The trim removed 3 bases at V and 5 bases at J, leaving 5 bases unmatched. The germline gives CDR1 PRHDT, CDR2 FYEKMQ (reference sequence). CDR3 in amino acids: CASSFRLAGYETQYF. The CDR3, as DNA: TGTGCCAGCAGCTTTCGACTAGCGGGGTATGAGACCCAGTACTTC.

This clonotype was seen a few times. As DNA, the CDR3 is TGTGCCAGCAGCCGAGGGACAGGTCTAGTCGACGAGCAGTACTTC. This sequence encodes CASSRGTGLVDEQYF. This rearrangement joins TRBV12-3 or TRBV12-4 to TRBJ2-7, with TRBD1 matching over 8 bases. The CDR3 is 15 amino acids. V shed 6 bases, J shed 5 bases, and the junction held 12 bases outside the gene matches.

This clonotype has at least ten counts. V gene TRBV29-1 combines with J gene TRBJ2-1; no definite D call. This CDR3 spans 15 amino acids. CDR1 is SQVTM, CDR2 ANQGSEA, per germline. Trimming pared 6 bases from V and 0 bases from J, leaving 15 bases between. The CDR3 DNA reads TGCAGCGTACCGCTCCGACCTTTCTCCTACAATGAGCAGTTCTTC. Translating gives CSVPLRPFSYNEQFF.

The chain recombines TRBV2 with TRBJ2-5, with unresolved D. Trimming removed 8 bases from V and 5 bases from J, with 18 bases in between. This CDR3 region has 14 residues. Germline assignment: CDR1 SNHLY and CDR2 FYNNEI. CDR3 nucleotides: TGTGCCAGCGTTGTAGGAGCAGTTTGGGAGACCCAGTACTTC. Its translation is CASVVGAVWETQYF.

CDR3 loop: CASSHTETTEAFF. CDR3 bases: TGCGCCAGCAGCCATACGGAAACCACTGAAGCTTTCTTT. The chain recombines TRBV4-3 with TRBJ1-1; D uncertain. Trimming left V 3 bases short and J 4 bases short, with 9 bases between. The CDR3 totals 13 residues. Germline V CDR1 and CDR2: LGHNA, YSLEER.

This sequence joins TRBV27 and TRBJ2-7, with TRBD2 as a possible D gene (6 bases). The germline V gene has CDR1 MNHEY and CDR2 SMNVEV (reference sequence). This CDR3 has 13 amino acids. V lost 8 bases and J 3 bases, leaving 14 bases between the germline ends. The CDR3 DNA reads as TGTGCCAGCGCCATTAAGGAGGGCTACGAGCAGTACTTC. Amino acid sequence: CASAIKEGYEQYF.

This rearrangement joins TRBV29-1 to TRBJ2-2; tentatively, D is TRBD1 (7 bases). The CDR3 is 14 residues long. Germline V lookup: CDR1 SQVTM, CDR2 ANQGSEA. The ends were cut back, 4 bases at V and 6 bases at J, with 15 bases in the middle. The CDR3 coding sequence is TGCAGCGTTGGGGCGGGGACAGACCCCGGGGAGCTGTTTTTT. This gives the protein CSVGAGTDPGELFF.

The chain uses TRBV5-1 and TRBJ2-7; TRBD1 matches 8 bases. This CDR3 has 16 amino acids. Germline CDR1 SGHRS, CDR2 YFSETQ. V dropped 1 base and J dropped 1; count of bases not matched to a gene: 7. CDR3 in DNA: TGCGCCAGCAGCTTGTGGATCCGGGACAGGTCCTACGAGCAGTACTTC. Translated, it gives CASSLWIRDRSYEQYF.

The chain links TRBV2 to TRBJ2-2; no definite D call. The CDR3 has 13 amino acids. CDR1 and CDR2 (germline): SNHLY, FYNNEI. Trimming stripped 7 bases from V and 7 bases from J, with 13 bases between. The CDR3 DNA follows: TGTGCCAGCAACGACGGGTCCAGCGGGGAGCTGTTTTTT. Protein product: CASNDGSSGELFF.

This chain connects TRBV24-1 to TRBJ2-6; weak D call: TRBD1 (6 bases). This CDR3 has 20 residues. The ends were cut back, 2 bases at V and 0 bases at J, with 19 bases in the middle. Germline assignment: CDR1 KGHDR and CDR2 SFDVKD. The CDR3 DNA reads TGTGCCACCAGTGATTGGGGGACAACCTTGGATCACTCTGGGGCCAACGTCCTGACTTTC. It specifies CATSDWGTTLDHSGANVLTF.